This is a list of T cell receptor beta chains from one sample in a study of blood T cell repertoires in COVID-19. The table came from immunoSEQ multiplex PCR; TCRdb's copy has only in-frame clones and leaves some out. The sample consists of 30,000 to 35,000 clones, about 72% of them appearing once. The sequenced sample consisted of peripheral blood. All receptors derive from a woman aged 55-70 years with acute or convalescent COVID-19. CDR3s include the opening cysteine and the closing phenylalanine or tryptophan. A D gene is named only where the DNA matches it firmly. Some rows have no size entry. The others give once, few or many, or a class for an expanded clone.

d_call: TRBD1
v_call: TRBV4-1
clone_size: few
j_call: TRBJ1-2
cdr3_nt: TGCGCCAGCAGCCAAGACCATACAGGGGGTAATGGCTACACCTTC
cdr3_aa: CASSQDHTGGNGYTF

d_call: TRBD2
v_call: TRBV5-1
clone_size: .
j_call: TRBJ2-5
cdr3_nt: TGCGCCAGCAGCTCCGCGAAACTGACTAGCGGGGGGCCACCACAAGAGACCCAGTACTTC
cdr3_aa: CASSSAKLTSGGPPQETQYF

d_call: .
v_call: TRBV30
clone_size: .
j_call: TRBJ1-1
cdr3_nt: TGTGCCTGGAGTAAGAGCACTGAAGCTTTCTTT
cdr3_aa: CAWSKSTEAFF

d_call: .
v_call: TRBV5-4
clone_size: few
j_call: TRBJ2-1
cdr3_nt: TGTGCCAGCAGCTGGTACTACTACAATGAGCAGTTCTTC
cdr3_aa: CASSWYYYNEQFF

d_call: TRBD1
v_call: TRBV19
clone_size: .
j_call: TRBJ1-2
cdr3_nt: TGTGCCAGTAGTACACGGGACAGGGTCGGCGGCTACACCTTC
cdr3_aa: CASSTRDRVGGYTF

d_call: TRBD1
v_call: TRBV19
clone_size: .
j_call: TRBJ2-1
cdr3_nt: TGTGCCAGTAGTATCCGCTACCGGGACAGGGTTAATGAGCAGTTCTTC
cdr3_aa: CASSIRYRDRVNEQFF

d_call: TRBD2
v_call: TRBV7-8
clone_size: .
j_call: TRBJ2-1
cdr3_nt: TGTGCCAGCAGACGCGGGGGCTACAATGAGCAGTTCTTC
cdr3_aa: CASRRGGYNEQFF

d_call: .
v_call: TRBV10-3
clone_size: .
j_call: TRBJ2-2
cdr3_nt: TGTGCCATCAGTGAGTCTTCCGGTTGGGAGCTGTTTTTT
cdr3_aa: CAISESSGWELFF

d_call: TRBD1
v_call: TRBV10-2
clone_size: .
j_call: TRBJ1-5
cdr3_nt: TGCGCCAGCAGTGAGACCCCAGGGGGTAATCAGCCCCAGCATTTT
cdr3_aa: CASSETPGGNQPQHF

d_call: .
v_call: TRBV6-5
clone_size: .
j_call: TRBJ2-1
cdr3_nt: TGTGCCAGCAGCGTATCCGCGGGGGAGCAGTTCTTC
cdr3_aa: CASSVSAGEQFF

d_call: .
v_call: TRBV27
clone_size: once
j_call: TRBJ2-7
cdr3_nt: TGTGCCAGCAGTTTATTGGGGCCAAACGAGCAGTACTTC
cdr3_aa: CASSLLGPNEQYF